Each of the 27 T cell receptor beta chains below was sequenced from the same sample in a study of cytomegalovirus exposure and HLA in healthy donors. The PCR had 60 Vbeta and 13 Jbeta primers. The assay was immunoSEQ multiplex PCR, and TCRdb's table has in-frame clones only and misses some. The table shows approximately 59,000 clones, with approximately 74% occurring only once. Source material: PBMCs. These receptors all come from a man between 35 and 55 years old in good health and CMV-seropositive.

The rearrangement joins TRBV19 to TRBJ1-3; no reliable D call. This CDR3 region has 13 residues. In germline, CDR1 is LNHDA, CDR2 SQIVND (reference sequence). Trimming took off 5 bases at V and 0 bases at J, with 5 bases between the two ends. CDR3 sequence: CASSLYSGNTIYF. The CDR3 nucleotides read TGTGCCAGTAGTCTCTACTCTGGAAACACCATATATTTT.

Regarding this clone: At one end, the junction sequence differs from germline, possibly due to a read error. The V call is TRBV30, the J call TRBJ2-7, with D perhaps TRBD2 (6 bases). The CDR3 sequence is 14 residues long. The germline V gene has CDR1 GTSNPN and CDR2 SVGIG (reference sequence). The CDR3 region has the DNA TGTGCCTGGACTCGGGGGTTGGACTCCTCCGAGCAGTACTTC. It yields the protein CAWTRGLDSSEQYF.

The chain recombines TRBV29-1 with TRBJ1-1; 7 bases align to TRBD1. V trimming: 2 bases; J trimming: 11 bases; junction bases outside the gene matches: 14. CDR1 is SQVTM and CDR2 is ANQGSEA in the germline V gene. The CDR3 covers 14 residues. The DNA for the CDR3 is TGCAGCGTTGAACCCCGGGAGGGGGCGGGGTACGCTTTCTTT. Its protein is CSVEPREGAGYAFF.

The gene calls are TRBV5-5 and TRBJ1-4; tentatively, D is TRBD1 (5 bases). The CDR3 has 15 amino acids. The germline V gene has CDR1 SGHKS and CDR2 YYEKEE (reference sequence). Trimming stripped 4 bases from V and 7 bases from J, with 17 bases between. The CDR3 loop reads CASSRAQGGGEKLFF. CDR3 bases: TGTGCCAGCAGCAGGGCCCAGGGCGGGGGTGAAAAACTGTTTTTT.

This chain connects TRBV4-2 to TRBJ2-7; 14 positions match TRBD2. The germline gives CDR1 LGHNA, CDR2 YNFKEQ. The CDR3 has 17 amino acids. V shed 3 bases, J shed 0 bases, and the junction held 4 bases outside the gene matches. CDR3 sequence (DNA): TGTGCCAGCAGCCATCTGGGGACTAGCGGGAGCTCCTACGAGCAGTACTTC. Translation: CASSHLGTSGSSYEQYF.

The rearrangement joins TRBV30 to TRBJ2-3; TRBD1 matches at 9 bases. J was trimmed by 2 bases and V by 8 bases; bases with no gene match: 8. This CDR3 is built from 14 residues. Per germline, CDR1 GTSNPN and CDR2 SVGIG (reference sequence). CDR3 residues: CALGRTGVTDTQYF. The CDR3 bases are TGTGCCCTAGGCCGGACAGGGGTCACAGATACGCAGTATTTT.

This rearrangement joins TRBV2 to TRBJ1-6, with TRBD1 matching over 7 bases. V gave up 10 bases and J gave up 14 bases; unmatched junction bases: 11. Germline V lookup: CDR1 SNHLY, CDR2 FYNNEI. The CDR3 has 12 amino acids. The CDR3 DNA follows: TGTGCCAAACGGACAGGCTCCAGGTCCCTCCACTTT. It specifies CAKRTGSRSLHF.

This clone was observed a few times. This chain uses TRBV29-1 with TRBJ1-2; maybe TRBD1 (5 bases). The CDR3 spans 13 residues. CDR1 and CDR2 from the germline V gene are SQVTM and ANQGSEA. V lost 5 bases, J lost 5 bases, and 15 bases lay in between. CDR3 nucleotides: TGCAGCGTTCCTGTGGGGCGACAATATGGCTACACCTTC. Translating gives CSVPVGRQYGYTF. The whole variable domain, remainder taken from reference TRBV29-1 and TRBJ1-2, is SAVISQKPSRDICQRGTSLTIQCQVDSQVTMMFWYRQQPGQSLTLIATANQGSEATYESGFVIDKFPISRPNLTFSTLTVSNMSPEDSSIYLCSVPVGRQYGYTFGSGTRLTVV.

This clone showed up just once. Other nucleotide sequences in the sample specify the same CDR3. The chain joins TRBV18 to TRBJ1-2; maybe TRBD1 (5 bases). V was shortened by 6 bases and J by 8 bases, with 28 bases between the two germline ends. From germline, CDR1 is KGHSH and CDR2 LQKENI. This CDR3 is built from 17 residues. The CDR3 loop is CASSQSTRGASHRGYTF. The CDR3 DNA reads TGTGCCAGCTCCCAATCAACGCGCGGGGCCTCACACCGCGGCTACACCTTC.

The rearrangement joins TRBV5-4 to TRBJ2-7, with 10 bases aligning to TRBD2. J was trimmed by 4 bases and V by 0 bases; bases with no gene match: 7. The CDR3 length is 16 residues. Germline CDR1 is SGHNT and CDR2 is YYREEE (reference sequence). The CDR3 loop is CASSLDLASGGYEQYF. CDR3 coding DNA: TGTGCCAGCAGCTTGGACTTGGCTAGCGGGGGATACGAGCAGTACTTC.

V and J are TRBV19 and TRBJ2-7; D remains unclear. The length of the CDR3 is 13 residues. Germline V gene sequence: CDR1 LNHDA, CDR2 SQIVND (reference sequence). V lost 1 base and J lost 3, with 7 bases in between. The CDR3 reads CASSIGPIYEQYF. The CDR3 DNA reads as TGTGCCAGTAGTATAGGTCCCATCTACGAGCAGTACTTC.

The gene calls are TRBV7-9 and TRBJ1-1; D is unclear. The length of the CDR3 is 12 residues. V was pared by 1 base and J by 4 bases, with 4 bases between. From germline, CDR1 is SEHNR and CDR2 FQNEAQ (reference sequence). For the CDR3, the DNA is TGTGCCAGCAGCTTAGGGAGCACTGAAGCTTTCTTT. Protein product: CASSLGSTEAFF.

In its sample, this clone was seen a few times. Other DNA sequences in this specimen translate into the identical CDR3. The V and J genes are TRBV10-3 and TRBJ1-5; D may be TRBD1 (5 bases). Trimming left V 3 bases short and J 6 bases short, with 21 bases between. The germline CDR1 and CDR2 sequences are ENHRY and SYGVKD. CDR3 size: 17 residues. The CDR3 DNA follows: TGTGCCATCAGTGACCAGTTGACAGCCCGGATGAGTCAGCCCCAGCATTTT. Encoded protein: CAISDQLTARMSQPQHF.

This chain uses TRBV27 with TRBJ2-3; TRBD1 agrees at 7 bases. The junction had 10 bases not matched to a gene; V was cut back by 10 bases and J by 6 bases. CDR3 size: 13 residues. Germline lookup yields CDR1 MNHEY and CDR2 SMNVEV (reference sequence). The DNA for the CDR3 is TGTGCCACCAGGGACAGACCCCGGGATACGCAGTATTTT. Its protein is CATRDRPRDTQYF.

The chain has TRBV30 and TRBJ1-1; possibly TRBD1 for D (5 bases). The V end was cut by 1 base, the J end by 11 bases, with 8 bases between. From germline, CDR1 is GTSNPN and CDR2 SVGIG (reference sequence). The CDR3 runs 10 residues. CDR3 DNA: TGTGCCTGGAGTGGGACATGGGCTTTCTTT. Protein product: CAWSGTWAFF.

This clone was detected a few times. Here the CDR3 reads CASSSASGAYEQYF. Written as DNA, the CDR3 is TGTGCCAGCTCATCCGCTAGCGGGGCCTACGAGCAGTACTTC. This rearrangement joins TRBV18 to TRBJ2-7; TRBD2 matches at 9 bases. CDR1 and CDR2 (germline): KGHSH, LQKENI. The trim removed 5 bases at V and 2 bases at J, leaving 4 bases unmatched. The CDR3 has 14 amino acids.

The chain joins TRBV5-1 to TRBJ2-7, with TRBD2 matching over 10 bases. The length of the CDR3 is 17 residues. Germline CDR1 and CDR2: SGHRS and YFSETQ. Trimming took 4 bases from V and 0 from J; bases not matched to a gene: 10. The CDR3 here is CASSGRGVAGGSYEQYF. The CDR3 bases are TGCGCCAGCAGCGGGCGAGGGGTAGCGGGGGGCTCCTACGAGCAGTACTTC.

V usage is TRBV7-9 and J usage is TRBJ1-3; D is possibly TRBD1 (6 bases). The CDR3 sequence is 15 residues long. CDR1 and CDR2 from the germline V gene are SEHNR and FQNEAQ (reference sequence). V gave up 5 bases and J gave up 3 bases, with 14 bases separating them. CDR3: CASSPINRVGNTIYF. The CDR3, as DNA: TGTGCCAGCAGCCCGATAAACAGGGTTGGAAACACCATATATTTT.

V gene TRBV11-3 combines with J gene TRBJ2-7, with 10 bases fitting TRBD1. Germline loops: CDR1 SGHNT, CDR2 YENEEA. The CDR3 sequence is 15 residues long. The V gene end was trimmed by 8 bases and the J gene end by 5 bases; junction bases not matched to a gene: 12. This CDR3 reads CASGSYPTGGNEQYF. Written as DNA, the CDR3 is TGTGCCAGCGGCTCCTATCCGACAGGGGGCAACGAGCAGTACTTC.

This sequence joins TRBV4-1 and TRBJ2-7, with TRBD1 matching over 9 bases. The junction had 9 bases not matched to a gene; V was cut back by 8 bases and J by 4 bases. In germline, CDR1 is MGHRA, CDR2 YSYEKL. The CDR3 length is 14 residues. The DNA of the CDR3 is TGCGCCAGCGGACCCCGGACAGGGGAGTACGAGCAGTACTTC. It specifies CASGPRTGEYEQYF.

This clone was counted between two and nine times. The chain carries TRBV5-6 and TRBJ1-6; the D gene is possibly TRBD1 (6 bases). This CDR3 contains 14 residues. V lost 6 bases and J lost 11, with 18 bases in between. Per germline, CDR1 SGHDT and CDR2 YYEEEE. This CDR3 reads CASNRRGGATPLHF. CDR3 DNA sequence: TGTGCCAGCAACCGGCGGGGGGGGGCGACACCCCTCCACTTT.

The rearrangement links TRBV27 to TRBJ1-2; 8 bases are shared with TRBD1. Losses at the gene ends were 5 bases for V and 7 bases for J; bases not matched to a gene: 9. CDR3 length: 14 residues. Looked up from germline, CDR1 is MNHEY and CDR2 is SMNVEV (reference sequence). Here the CDR3 DNA reads TGTGCCAGCAGTCCCTCCGGACAGGGTTTTGGCTACACCTTC. Its translation is CASSPSGQGFGYTF.

The chain recombines TRBV18 with TRBJ2-7, with 9 bases matching TRBD1. Germline V gives CDR1 KGHSH, CDR2 LQKENI. This CDR3 is 13 amino acids long. The V segment lost 9 bases and the J segment 4 bases; nucleotides outside the gene matches: 7. CDR3 loop: CASAGQGAYEQYF. The CDR3 DNA follows: TGTGCCAGTGCGGGACAGGGCGCGTACGAGCAGTACTTC.

CDR3: CASSLSRQGDRRYGYTF. CDR3 nucleotides: TGTGCCAGCAGTTTATCTCGGCAGGGGGATCGACGGTATGGCTACACCTTC. This chain connects TRBV27 to TRBJ1-2; 7 bases agree with TRBD1. The germline V gene encodes CDR1 MNHEY and CDR2 SMNVEV (reference sequence). V was clipped by 0 bases and J by 5 bases; unmatched bases: 12. This CDR3 is 17 amino acids long.

The V call is TRBV6-6, the J call TRBJ2-1, with a possible D match to TRBD2 (5 bases). Germline V CDR1 and CDR2: MNHNY, SVGAGI (reference sequence). The CDR3 extends over 16 amino acids. Trimming shortened V by 6 bases and J by 9 bases, and 24 bases separated the two germline ends. The CDR3 protein is CASRPDRTLTLGEQFF. For the CDR3, the DNA is TGTGCCAGCAGGCCGGACCGGACTTTAACGCTGGGTGAGCAGTTCTTC.

The chain employs TRBV18 and TRBJ1-5; 11 bases match TRBD1. The trim removed 2 bases at V and 6 bases at J, leaving 3 bases unmatched. Germline CDR1 is KGHSH and CDR2 is LQKENI. This CDR3 comprises 15 residues. The CDR3 sequence is CASSPGQGASQPQHF. The CDR3 DNA reads TGTGCCAGCTCACCAGGACAGGGGGCGAGTCAGCCCCAGCATTTT.

Only a few counts were recorded for this clone. This chain joins TRBV5-1 and TRBJ2-3; TRBD1 matches 7 bases. V shed 7 bases and J 0 bases; nucleotides not matched to a gene: 5. The length of the CDR3 is 14 residues. The V gene's germline CDR1 is SGHRS and CDR2 YFSETQ. CDR3 loop: CASQGTVSTDTQYF. The DNA for the CDR3 is TGCGCCAGCCAAGGGACAGTTAGCACAGATACGCAGTATTTT. Using reference TRBV5-1 and TRBJ2-3 for the parts outside the CDR3, the full variable domain is KAGVTQTPRYLIKTRGQQVTLSCSPISGHRSVSWYQQTPGQGLQFLFEYFSETQRNKGNFPGRFSGRQFSNSRSEMNVSTLELGDSALYLCASQGTVSTDTQYFGPGTRLTVL.